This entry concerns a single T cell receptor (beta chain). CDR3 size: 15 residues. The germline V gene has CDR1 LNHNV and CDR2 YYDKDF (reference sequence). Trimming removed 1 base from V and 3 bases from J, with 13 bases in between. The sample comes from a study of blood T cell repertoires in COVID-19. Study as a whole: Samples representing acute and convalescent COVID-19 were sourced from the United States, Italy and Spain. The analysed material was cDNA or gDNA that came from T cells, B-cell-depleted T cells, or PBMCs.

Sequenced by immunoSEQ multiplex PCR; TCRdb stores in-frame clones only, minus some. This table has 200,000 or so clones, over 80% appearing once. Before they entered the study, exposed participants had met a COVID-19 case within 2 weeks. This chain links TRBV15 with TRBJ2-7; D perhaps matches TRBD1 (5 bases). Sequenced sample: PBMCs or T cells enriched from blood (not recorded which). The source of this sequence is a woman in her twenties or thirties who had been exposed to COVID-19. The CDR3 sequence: CATSRGPEQVYEQYF. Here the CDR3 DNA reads TGTGCCACCAGCAGAGGCCCGGAACAGGTCTACGAGCAGTACTTC.